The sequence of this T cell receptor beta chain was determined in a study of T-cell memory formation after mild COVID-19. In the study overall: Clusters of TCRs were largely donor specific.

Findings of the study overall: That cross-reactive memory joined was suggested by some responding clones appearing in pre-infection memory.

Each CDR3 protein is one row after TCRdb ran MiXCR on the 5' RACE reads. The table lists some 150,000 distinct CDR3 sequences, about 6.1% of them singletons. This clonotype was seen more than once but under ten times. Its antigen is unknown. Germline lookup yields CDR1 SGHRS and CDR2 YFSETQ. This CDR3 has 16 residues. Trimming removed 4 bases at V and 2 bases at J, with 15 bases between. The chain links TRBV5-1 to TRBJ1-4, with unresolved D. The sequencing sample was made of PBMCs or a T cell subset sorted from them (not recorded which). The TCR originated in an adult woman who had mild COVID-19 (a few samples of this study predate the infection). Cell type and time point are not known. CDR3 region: CASSVGPTGTNEKLFF. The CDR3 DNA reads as TGCGCCAGCAGCGTGGGTCCTACGGGCACTAATGAAAAACTGTTTTTT. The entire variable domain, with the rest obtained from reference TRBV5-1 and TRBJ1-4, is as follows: KAGVTQTPRYLIKTRGQQVTLSCSPISGHRSVSWYQQTPGQGLQFLFEYFSETQRNKGNFPGRFSGRQFSNSRSEMNVSTLELGDSALYLCASSVGPTGTNEKLFFGSGTQLSVL.